The entry below gives a single T cell receptor beta chain sequence along with its context. Its specificity is not known. In germline, CDR1 is SGHVS, CDR2 FQNEAQ. The CDR3 covers 14 residues. The data were obtained in a study of cytotoxic CD8 clonotypes in ibrutinib-treated CLL. About the research overall: There were over nine relapsed/refractory patients and about 14 treatment-naive patients, and under 18 were IGHV unmutated. Timing of response sample collection was a median around 13 months after treatment start, with a range of 6 to 36.

TCR beta libraries used approximately 2.2 micrograms of DNA from cryopreserved PBMCs. TCRdb's copy holds only in-frame clones and misses some; the assay was immunoSEQ multiplex PCR. The profile shows tens of thousands of clones, 68% of them singletons. Findings and limits, study-wide: Whereas clonality rose at ibrutinib response, it declined toward baseline at progression.

Sequenced material: PBMCs, taken after 24 months of ibrutinib treatment. The TCR originated in a human donor with chronic lymphocytic leukemia. The gene calls are TRBV7-8 and TRBJ2-5; 9 bases are shared with TRBD1. With the DNA end fitting TRBJ2-7 better, the J assignment may be wrong. CDR3 sequence (DNA): TGTGCCAGCAGCCACCCGGACAGGGGCTTCGAGCAGTACTTC. Its translation is CASSHPDRGFEQYF.